This T cell receptor beta chain was recovered during a study of response to subunit inactivated influenza vaccine. Regarding the study as a whole: There was a suggestion from the authors that each seasonal influenza vaccination recruits few new T cells.

One entry per CDR3 protein, called by TCRdb with MiXCR from the RT-PCR reads. The sample has about 190,000 distinct CDR3 sequences, 13% to 15% seen once. This clonotype was seen a few times. Its specificity is not known. The CDR3 totals 15 residues. V shed 5 bases and J 3 bases; nucleotides not matched to a gene: 4. The germline V gene encodes CDR1 MNHEY and CDR2 SMNVEV (reference sequence). This chain links TRBV27 with TRBJ2-7; 13 bases agree with TRBD2. This receptor was identified in a man aged 50-60 years who received an inactivated influenza vaccine. The specimen comprised CD8+ T cells sorted from PBMCs, sampled 4 to 6 days after vaccination. The chain's CDR3 is CASSPGTSGNYEQYF. Here the CDR3 DNA reads TGTGCCAGCAGTCCCGGGACTAGCGGGAACTACGAGCAGTACTTC.